The 25 T cell receptor beta chains in this list originate from one sample, sequenced in a study of shared clonotypes between healthy human individuals. The method was immunoSEQ multiplex PCR; TCRdb's version includes in-frame clones alone and lacks a portion of them. Among about 690,000 clones listed, about 90% were seen once. Sequenced sample: memory CD8+ T cells from PBMCs. Subset noted: CD45RO+ cells pooled with CCR7-negative TemRA cells. All receptors derive from a man aged 18 to 35 in good health. Some clones in this sample may be carry-over from other donors' samples.

This chain uses TRBV6-5 with TRBJ2-5; no clear D gene. Per germline, CDR1 MNHEY and CDR2 SVGAGI. With 4 bases removed from V and 4 bases from J, the gap between germline ends came to 10 bases. This CDR3 region has 13 residues. CDR3 loop: CASSWSSRETQYF. CDR3 in DNA: TGTGCCAGCAGTTGGTCGTCACGAGAGACCCAGTACTTC.

The chain carries TRBV27 and TRBJ1-2; TRBD1 is a possible D gene (6 bases). The CDR3 has 13 amino acids. V gave up 6 bases and J gave up 7 bases, with 15 bases separating them. Germline V gives CDR1 MNHEY, CDR2 SMNVEV (reference sequence). The CDR3 nucleotides read TGTGCCAGCAGGGTAGGGGGATATGGTGGCTACACCTTC. Protein: CASRVGGYGGYTF.

This clone was seen a single time. The V call is TRBV4-3, the J call TRBJ2-1; TRBD2 matches 9 bases. Trimming cost V 5 bases and J 4 bases; bases outside gene matches: 15. Germline CDR1 is LGHNA and CDR2 is YSLEER. The CDR3 contains 18 residues. In DNA form, the CDR3 reads TGCGCCAGCAGCACGCCCGGCCCTAGCGGGAAGGTATACAATGAGCAGTTCTTC. Protein: CASSTPGPSGKVYNEQFF.

The chain is built from TRBV19 and TRBJ2-4; tentative D call: TRBD1 (5 bases). The CDR3 contains 16 residues. The V end lost 3 bases, the J end lost 0 bases, and 12 bases lay between the germline ends. The germline CDR1 and CDR2 sequences are LNHDA and SQIVND (reference sequence). The CDR3 nucleotides read TGTGCCAGTAGTATTGGTGGGGCGCTAGCCAAAAACATTCAGTACTTC. Translation gives CASSIGGALAKNIQYF.

The chain links TRBV11-2 to TRBJ1-5, with D perhaps TRBD1 (6 bases). This CDR3 is 11 amino acids long. In germline, CDR1 is SGHAT, CDR2 FQNNGV. DNA for the CDR3: TGTCCCCAGGGGCTCAATCAGCCCCAGCATTTT. Protein sequence: CPQGLNQPQHF.

The chain links TRBV4-1 to TRBJ2-7, with 15 bases identical to TRBD2. V was clipped by 8 bases and J by 4 bases; unmatched bases: 0. CDR1 is MGHRA and CDR2 is YSYEKL in the germline V gene. The CDR3 is made up of 13 amino acids. The CDR3 nucleotides are TGCGCCAGCGGGACTAGCGGGAGGTACGAGCAGTACTTC. Translation: CASGTSGRYEQYF.

This clone was recorded a few times. The chain has TRBV19 and TRBJ2-2; 7 nucleotides agree with TRBD2. V dropped 4 bases and J dropped 6; count of bases not matched to a gene: 11. Germline CDR1 reads LNHDA; CDR2 reads SQIVND (reference sequence). The CDR3 has 16 residues. The CDR3 sequence is CASSTSGLVIPGELFF. The CDR3 DNA reads TGTGCCAGTAGTACCTCTGGACTAGTAATCCCCGGGGAGCTGTTTTTT.

V usage is TRBV10-2 and J usage is TRBJ2-3; D call uncertain. V was trimmed by 6 bases and J by 0 bases, leaving 10 bases between them. The CDR3 loop spans 14 amino acids. Germline assignment: CDR1 WSHSY and CDR2 SAAADI. For the CDR3, the DNA is TGCGCCAGCAGGGATCTCCTTAGCACAGATACGCAGTATTTT. Translated, it gives CASRDLLSTDTQYF.

The chain employs TRBV9 and TRBJ2-2; 9 positions match TRBD1. The germline V gene has CDR1 SGDLS and CDR2 YYNGEE. The CDR3 runs 15 residues. The trim removed 5 bases at V and 3 bases at J, leaving 5 bases unmatched. The CDR3 DNA sequence: TGTGCCAGCAGGTACCGACAGGGGGACACCGGGGAGCTGTTTTTT. This encodes CASRYRQGDTGELFF.

The chain couples TRBV5-1 to TRBJ2-7; unclear D gene. This CDR3 is built from 12 residues. Germline loops: CDR1 SGHRS, CDR2 YFSETQ. The V end lost 4 bases, the J end lost 2 bases, and 7 bases lay between the germline ends. CDR3 region: CASSPNTYEQYF. In nucleotides, the CDR3 is TGCGCCAGCAGCCCGAACACCTACGAGCAGTACTTC.

This rearrangement joins TRBV2 to TRBJ2-3; 7 bases agree with TRBD1. CDR3 length: 16 amino acids. Trimming cost V 2 bases and J 2 bases; bases outside gene matches: 7. Germline lookup yields CDR1 SNHLY and CDR2 FYNNEI. The CDR3 sequence: CASSETGTENTDTQYF. CDR3 DNA sequence: TGTGCCAGCAGTGAAACCGGGACAGAAAACACAGATACGCAGTATTTT.

The chain couples TRBV29-1 to TRBJ2-7; D gene uncertain. CDR3 length: 13 residues. From germline, CDR1 is SQVTM and CDR2 ANQGSEA. The V end lost 1 base, the J end lost 3 bases, and 10 bases lay between the germline ends. The CDR3 bases are TGCAGCGTTGAAGGGCGGCAGCGCTACGAGCAGTACTTC. The encoded protein is CSVEGRQRYEQYF.

The chain couples TRBV28 to TRBJ2-7; D possibly corresponds to TRBD2 (6 bases). V was trimmed by 5 bases and J by 7 bases, leaving 15 bases between them. CDR1 and CDR2 from the germline V gene are MDHEN and SYDVKM. The CDR3 is made up of 13 amino acids. The CDR3 nucleotides read TGTGCCAGCAGTCCCACCAGGGCGGGGGAGCAGTACTTC. Protein sequence: CASSPTRAGEQYF.

The gene calls are TRBV5-6 and TRBJ2-2; a weak D match, TRBD1 (6 bases). This CDR3 contains 14 residues. The germline gives CDR1 SGHDT, CDR2 YYEEEE. The V and J ends lost 7 bases and 0 bases respectively, with 10 bases between them. The CDR3 bases are TGTGCCAGCGCACAGGGCACGAACACCGGGGAGCTGTTTTTT. It yields the protein CASAQGTNTGELFF.

The chain has TRBV13 and TRBJ1-2, with TRBD1 matching over 7 bases. The CDR3 contains 16 residues. With V trimmed by 4 bases and J by 5 bases, 13 bases remained unmatched. Looked up from germline, CDR1 is PRHDT and CDR2 is FYEKMQ (reference sequence). The CDR3 loop is CASSSLVPDRNYGYTF. For the CDR3, the DNA is TGTGCCAGCAGCTCCTTAGTGCCGGACAGGAATTATGGCTACACCTTC.

The chain couples TRBV30 to TRBJ2-7; D not resolved. The CDR3 has 13 residues. CDR1 and CDR2 (germline): GTSNPN, SVGIG (reference sequence). V lost 3 bases and J 4 bases, leaving 13 bases between the germline ends. As DNA, the CDR3 is TGTGCCTGGAGGGGAAGACCTTATTACGAGCAGTACTTC. Translating gives CAWRGRPYYEQYF.

The rearrangement joins TRBV14 to TRBJ2-2; perhaps D is TRBD1 or TRBD2 (5 bases each). CDR3 size: 18 residues. Germline-derived CDR1 and CDR2 are SGHDN and FVKESK. V was cut by 4 bases and J by 10 bases, with 28 bases left in between. DNA of the CDR3: TGTGCCAGCAGCCGCCCAGAAAGAATCCGGGACCGTGTACCGGAGCTGTTTTTT. Residues: CASSRPERIRDRVPELFF.

The rearrangement links TRBV15 to TRBJ2-2; TRBD2 matches 13 bases. The CDR3 totals 22 residues. V lost 0 bases, J lost 7 bases, and 20 bases stayed unmatched. Germline V gene lookup returns CDR1 LNHNV and CDR2 YYDKDF (reference sequence). Here the CDR3 DNA reads TGTGCCACCAGCAGAGATGGAAGCGGCGGACTAGCGGGAGTCCCAGAGATCGGGGAGCTGTTTTTT. Translating gives CATSRDGSGGLAGVPEIGELFF. The entire variable domain, with the rest obtained from reference TRBV15 and TRBJ2-2, is as follows: DAMVIQNPRYQVTQFGKPVTLSCSQTLNHNVMYWYQQKSSQAPKLLFHYYDKDFNNEADTPDNFQSRRPNTSFCFLDIRSPGLGDTAMYLCATSRDGSGGLAGVPEIGELFFGEGSRLTVL.

The rearrangement links TRBV7-3 to TRBJ2-3; D ambiguous. V was cut by 5 bases and J by 4 bases, with 16 bases left in between. Germline lookup yields CDR1 SGHTA and CDR2 FQGTGA. This CDR3 is built from 15 residues. The CDR3 reads CASSPIGPSADTQYF. The CDR3 DNA sequence: TGTGCCAGCAGCCCAATAGGGCCATCGGCAGATACGCAGTATTTT.

V and J are TRBV5-1 and TRBJ2-3; 11 nucleotides align to TRBD2. Germline trimming cut 4 bases from V and 2 bases from J; bases unmatched to any gene: 6. Germline V gene lookup returns CDR1 SGHRS and CDR2 YFSETQ. This CDR3 contains 16 residues. CDR3: CASSATSGAHTDTQYF. CDR3 in DNA: TGCGCCAGCAGCGCGACTAGCGGGGCTCACACAGATACGCAGTATTTT.

This chain joins TRBV7-9 and TRBJ2-7, with 10 positions matching TRBD2. Trimming removed 0 bases from V and 4 bases from J; junction bases left unmatched: 6. Per germline, CDR1 SEHNR and CDR2 FQNEAQ (reference sequence). The CDR3 contains 16 residues. DNA of the CDR3: TGTGCCAGCAGCTTAGCGCTCGCTAGCGGGGGTTACGAGCAGTACTTC. Its protein product is CASSLALASGGYEQYF. Using reference TRBV7-9 and TRBJ2-7 for the parts outside the CDR3, the full variable domain is DTGVSQNPRHKITKRGQNVTFRCDPISEHNRLYWYRQTLGQGPEFLTYFQNEAQLEKSRLLSDRFSAERPKGSFSTLEIQRTEQGDSAMYLCASSLALASGGYEQYFGPGTRLTVT.

This sequence joins TRBV5-6 and TRBJ1-4; a weak D match, TRBD1 (6 bases). Per germline, CDR1 SGHDT and CDR2 YYEEEE. The CDR3 is 17 residues long. Between the trimmed V and J ends, which lost 1 base and 5 bases, there was a span of 18 bases. CDR3 protein: CASSLMAGEGVNEKLFF. CDR3 in DNA: TGTGCCAGCAGCTTGATGGCAGGGGAAGGGGTCAATGAAAAACTGTTTTTT.

Comments on this clone: A far larger clone is off by one base, so a read error is likely. The genes are TRBV9 and TRBJ2-4; D possibly corresponds to TRBD1 (6 bases). This CDR3 is built from 16 residues. In germline, CDR1 is SGDLS, CDR2 YYNGEE. Between the trimmed V and J ends, which lost 4 bases and 0 bases, there was a span of 14 bases. The CDR3, as DNA: TGTGCCAGCAGCCCTTTAGGGGGAGTAGCCAAAAACATTCAGTACTTC. Translation: CASSPLGGVAKNIQYF.

The CDR3 nucleotides read TGCGCCAGCAGCTATGACATTAGCGTCAGCTACGAGCAGTACTTC. Translated, it gives CASSYDISVSYEQYF. This chain joins TRBV4-1 and TRBJ2-7, with D perhaps TRBD2 (5 bases). V lost 5 bases and J lost 3, with 17 bases in between. Germline V gene lookup returns CDR1 MGHRA and CDR2 YSYEKL. This CDR3 has 15 residues.

The chain couples TRBV11-1 to TRBJ2-5; 7 nucleotides line up with TRBD1. In germline, CDR1 is SGHAT, CDR2 FQDESV (reference sequence). V dropped 3 bases and J dropped 0; count of bases not matched to a gene: 1. CDR3 length: 14 amino acids. The CDR3 loop reads CASSLGTDQETQYF. The CDR3 nucleotides read TGTGCCAGCAGCTTGGGGACAGACCAAGAGACCCAGTACTTC.